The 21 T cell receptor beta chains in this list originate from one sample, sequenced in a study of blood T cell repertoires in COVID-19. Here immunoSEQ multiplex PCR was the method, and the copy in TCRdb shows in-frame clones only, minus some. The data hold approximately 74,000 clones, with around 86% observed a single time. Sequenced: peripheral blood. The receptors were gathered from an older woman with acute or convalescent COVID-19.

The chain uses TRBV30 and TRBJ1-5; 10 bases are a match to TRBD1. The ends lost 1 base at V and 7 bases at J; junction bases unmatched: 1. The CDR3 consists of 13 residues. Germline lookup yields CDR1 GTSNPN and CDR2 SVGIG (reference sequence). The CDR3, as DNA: TGTGCCTGGAGTGGGGACAGGGGCCAGCCCCAGCATTTT. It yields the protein CAWSGDRGQPQHF.

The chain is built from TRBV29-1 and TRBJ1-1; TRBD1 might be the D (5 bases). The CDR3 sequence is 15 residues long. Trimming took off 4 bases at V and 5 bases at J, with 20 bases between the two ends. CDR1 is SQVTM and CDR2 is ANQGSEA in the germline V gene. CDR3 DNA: TGCAGCGTTGCGCCGTCCTCAGGGAGGAGAACTGAAGCTTTCTTT. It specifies CSVAPSSGRRTEAFF.

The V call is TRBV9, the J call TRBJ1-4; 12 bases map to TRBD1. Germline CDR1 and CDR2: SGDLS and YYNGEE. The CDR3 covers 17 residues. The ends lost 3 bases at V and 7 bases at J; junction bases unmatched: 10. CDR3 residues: CASSAPGTGGAVEKLFF. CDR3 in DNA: TGTGCCAGCAGCGCCCCCGGGACAGGGGGCGCGGTTGAAAAACTGTTTTTT.

The DNA for the CDR3 is TGTGCCAGCAGCGCCGGGACAGGGGTTGGGACTGAAGCTTTCTTT. Its translation is CASSAGTGVGTEAFF. V gene TRBV9 combines with J gene TRBJ1-1; TRBD1 matches 10 bases. The CDR3 loop spans 15 amino acids. CDR1 is SGDLS and CDR2 is YYNGEE in the germline V gene. V was pared by 3 bases and J by 5 bases, with 7 bases of the junction left unmatched.

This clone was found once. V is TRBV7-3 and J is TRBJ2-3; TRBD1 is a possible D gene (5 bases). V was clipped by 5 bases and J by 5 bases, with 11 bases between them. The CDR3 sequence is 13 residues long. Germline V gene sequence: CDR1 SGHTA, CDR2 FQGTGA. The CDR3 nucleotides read TGTGCCAGCAGCGAATCAGGGATAGATACGCAGTATTTT. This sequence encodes CASSESGIDTQYF.

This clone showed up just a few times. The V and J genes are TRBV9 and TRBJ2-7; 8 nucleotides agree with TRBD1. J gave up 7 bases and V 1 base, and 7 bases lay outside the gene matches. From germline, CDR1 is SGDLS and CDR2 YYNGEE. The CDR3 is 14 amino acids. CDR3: CASSVWDRSREQYF. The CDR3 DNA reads TGTGCCAGCAGCGTATGGGACAGGTCTAGGGAGCAGTACTTC.

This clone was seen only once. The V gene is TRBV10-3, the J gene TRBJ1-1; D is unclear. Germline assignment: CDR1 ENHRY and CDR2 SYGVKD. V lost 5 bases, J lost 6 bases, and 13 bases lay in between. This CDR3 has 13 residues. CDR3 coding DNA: TGTGCCATCAGTCCAAGGGAGAGGGCTGAAGCTTTCTTT. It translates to CAISPRERAEAFF.

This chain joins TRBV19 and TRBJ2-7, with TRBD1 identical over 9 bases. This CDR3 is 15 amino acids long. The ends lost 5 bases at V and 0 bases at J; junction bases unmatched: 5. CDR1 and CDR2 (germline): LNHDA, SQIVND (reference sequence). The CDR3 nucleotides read TGTGCCAGTAGTGCCTGGACAGGGGCCTCCTACGAGCAGTACTTC. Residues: CASSAWTGASYEQYF.

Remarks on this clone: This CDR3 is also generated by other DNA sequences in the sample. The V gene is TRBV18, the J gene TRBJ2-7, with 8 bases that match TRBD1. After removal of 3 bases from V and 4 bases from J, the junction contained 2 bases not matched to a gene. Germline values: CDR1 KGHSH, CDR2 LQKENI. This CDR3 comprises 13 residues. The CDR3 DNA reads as TGTGCCAGCTCACCGGGACAGGATTACGAGCAGTACTTC. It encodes CASSPGQDYEQYF. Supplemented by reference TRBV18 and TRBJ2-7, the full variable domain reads NAGVMQNPRHLVRRRGQEARLRCSPMKGHSHVYWYRQLPEEGLKFMVYLQKENIIDESGMPKERFSAEFPKEGPSILRIQQVVRGDSAAYFCASSPGQDYEQYFGPGTRLTVT.

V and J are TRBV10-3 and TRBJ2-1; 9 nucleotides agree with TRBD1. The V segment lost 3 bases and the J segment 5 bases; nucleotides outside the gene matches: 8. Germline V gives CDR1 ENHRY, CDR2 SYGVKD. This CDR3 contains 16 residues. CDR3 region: CAISDLGQGSHNEQFF. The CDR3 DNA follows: TGTGCCATCAGTGACCTAGGACAGGGGTCCCACAATGAGCAGTTCTTC.

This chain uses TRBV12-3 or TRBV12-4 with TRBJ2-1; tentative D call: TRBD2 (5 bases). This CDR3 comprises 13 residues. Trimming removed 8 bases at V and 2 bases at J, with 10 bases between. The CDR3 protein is CASQSGTYNEQFF. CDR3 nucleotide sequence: TGTGCCAGCCAGAGCGGAACCTACAATGAGCAGTTCTTC.

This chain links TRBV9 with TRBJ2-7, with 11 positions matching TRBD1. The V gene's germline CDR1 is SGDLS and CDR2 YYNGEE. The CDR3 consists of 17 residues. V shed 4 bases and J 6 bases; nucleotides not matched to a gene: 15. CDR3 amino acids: CASSPDPGTGGGLEQYF. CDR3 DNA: TGTGCCAGCAGCCCGGACCCCGGGACAGGGGGAGGTCTCGAGCAGTACTTC.

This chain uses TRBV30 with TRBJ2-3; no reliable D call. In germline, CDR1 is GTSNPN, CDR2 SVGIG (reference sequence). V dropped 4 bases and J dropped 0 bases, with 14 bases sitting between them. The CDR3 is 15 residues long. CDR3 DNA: TGTGCCTGGACTAGGAGCCATCCTAGCACAGATACGCAGTATTTT. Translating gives CAWTRSHPSTDTQYF.

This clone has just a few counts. The CDR3 reads CASSYRYGNQPQHF. CDR3 nucleotides: TGTGCCAGCAGCTACAGGTACGGCAATCAGCCCCAGCATTTT. This chain connects TRBV27 to TRBJ1-5; D is perhaps TRBD1 (5 bases). Trimming cost V 6 bases and J 2 bases, with 11 bases left between them. Germline CDR1 MNHEY, CDR2 SMNVEV (reference sequence). The CDR3 is 14 residues long.

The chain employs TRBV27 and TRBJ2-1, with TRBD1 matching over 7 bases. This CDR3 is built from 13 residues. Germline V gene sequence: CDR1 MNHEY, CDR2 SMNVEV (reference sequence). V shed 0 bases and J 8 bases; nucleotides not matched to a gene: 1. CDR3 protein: CASSLSGQDEQFF. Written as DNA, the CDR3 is TGTGCCAGCAGTTTATCCGGACAGGATGAGCAGTTCTTC.

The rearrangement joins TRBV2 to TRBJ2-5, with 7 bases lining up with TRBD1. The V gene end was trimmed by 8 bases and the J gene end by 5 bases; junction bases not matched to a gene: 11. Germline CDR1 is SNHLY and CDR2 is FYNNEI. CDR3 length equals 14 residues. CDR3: CASRGWHRGETQYF. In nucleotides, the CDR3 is TGTGCCAGCCGAGGGTGGCACAGGGGTGAGACCCAGTACTTC.

The CDR3 here is CASSPTGGQNYEQYF. In DNA form, the CDR3 reads TGTGCCAGCAGCCCCACAGGGGGTCAAAACTACGAGCAGTACTTC. The chain couples TRBV7-2 to TRBJ2-7, with 8 bases lining up with TRBD1. Germline trimming cut 5 bases from V and 3 bases from J; bases unmatched to any gene: 9. This CDR3 region has 15 residues. The germline CDR1 and CDR2 sequences are SGHTA and FQGNSA.

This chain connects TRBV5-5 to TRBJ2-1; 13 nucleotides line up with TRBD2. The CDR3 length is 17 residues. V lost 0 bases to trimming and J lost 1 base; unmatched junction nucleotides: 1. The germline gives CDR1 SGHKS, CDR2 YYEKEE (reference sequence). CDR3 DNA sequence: TGTGCCAGCAGCTTGGTGACTAGCGGGAGGTCCTACAATGAGCAGTTCTTC. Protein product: CASSLVTSGRSYNEQFF.

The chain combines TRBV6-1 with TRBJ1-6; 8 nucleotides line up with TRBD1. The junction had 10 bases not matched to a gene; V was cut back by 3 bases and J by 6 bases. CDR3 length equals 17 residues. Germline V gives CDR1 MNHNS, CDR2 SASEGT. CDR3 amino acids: CASSETGAGFSNSPLHF. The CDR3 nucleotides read TGTGCCAGCAGTGAGACAGGGGCGGGTTTTAGTAATTCACCCCTCCACTTT.

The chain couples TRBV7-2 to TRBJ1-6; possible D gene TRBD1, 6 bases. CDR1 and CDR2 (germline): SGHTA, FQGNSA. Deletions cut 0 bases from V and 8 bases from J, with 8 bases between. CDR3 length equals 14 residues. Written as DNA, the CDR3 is TGTGCCAGCAGCTTAGCAGCAGGGGATTCACCCCTCCACTTT. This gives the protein CASSLAAGDSPLHF.

The CDR3 sequence: CASSPPLADNEQFF. The CDR3 bases are TGTGCCAGCAGCCCCCCGCTAGCGGACAATGAGCAGTTCTTC. The chain recombines TRBV9 with TRBJ2-1; 7 bases are shared with TRBD2. This CDR3 has 14 residues. V shed 4 bases and J 5 bases; nucleotides not matched to a gene: 6. Germline CDR1 is SGDLS and CDR2 is YYNGEE.